A selection of T cell receptor beta chains follows, all from one sample in a study of blood T cell repertoires in COVID-19. Data came from immunoSEQ multiplex PCR; TCRdb stores just in-frame clones and leaves some out. The sample records under 250,000 clones, more than 75% being singletons. Sequencing input: peripheral blood. The receptors stem from a woman in her 70s with COVID-19, enrolled during active disease. Both conserved end residues are part of each CDR3.

v_call: TRBV6-5; cdr3_aa: CASSLGVSGANVLTF
v_call: TRBV15; cdr3_aa: CATTRGLQHTGELFF
v_call: TRBV6-6; cdr3_aa: CASNGGASNQPQHF
v_call: TRBV15; cdr3_aa: CATSRSQGVGTEAFF
v_call: TRBV27; cdr3_aa: CASSPTVNTEAFF
v_call: TRBV28; cdr3_aa: CASRATGGDAPLHF
v_call: TRBV29-1; cdr3_aa: CSVEPPAGATDTQYF
v_call: TRBV7-2; cdr3_aa: CASSLEHRVPEQYF
v_call: TRBV6-5; cdr3_aa: CASSRQTGPYEQYF
v_call: TRBV28; cdr3_aa: CASRSMGVEAFF
v_call: TRBV10-3; cdr3_aa: CAIRIPTGVAQPQHF
v_call: TRBV5-6; cdr3_aa: CASSWPTGVNEKLFF
v_call: TRBV7-9; cdr3_aa: CASSQQGSGQPQHF
v_call: TRBV19; cdr3_aa: CASSIDHPQPQHF
v_call: TRBV9; cdr3_aa: CASSVRGAGTDTQYF